This T cell receptor (beta chain) was identified during a study of T cells after yellow fever vaccination. Study-wide points: Though weaker, the secondary response peaked faster, on day 5 versus 15. Post-booster repertoires contained most primary-vaccination clones again (approximately 95% CD4, around 88% CD8). The presence of abundant clonotypes contaminating from the bulk population was possible in FACS-sorted repertoires.

Note on this clonotype: The antigen is unknown.

The CDR3 is 17 residues long. V gave up 2 bases and J gave up 0 bases; unmatched junction bases: 5. Looked up from germline, CDR1 is SGHDN and CDR2 is FVKESK. In making TCR cDNA, 5'RACE template switching added a universal primer site and UMIs to it. TCRdb independently ran MiXCR on the 5' RACE reads; one entry per CDR3 protein. The table lists about 74,000 distinct CDR3 sequences, about 6.6% of them singletons. The sample in question was CD8+ T cells sorted from PBMCs, obtained 4 to 6 days after the first yellow fever vaccination. This rearrangement joins TRBV14 to TRBJ1-4, with TRBD1 matching 8 bases. The source is a man younger than 35 who received the YFV17D yellow fever vaccine. As DNA, the CDR3 is TGTGCCAGCAGCCAACTCGGGACAGGCGCAACTAATGAAAAACTGTTTTTT. Translated: CASSQLGTGATNEKLFF. Combining the CDR3 with reference TRBV14 and TRBJ1-4 gives the whole variable domain EAGVTQFPSHSVIEKGQTVTLRCDPISGHDNLYWYRRVMGKEIKFLLHFVKESKQDESGMPNNRFLAERTGGTYSTLKVQPAELEDSGVYFCASSQLGTGATNEKLFFGSGTQLSVL.